Following are 14 T cell receptor beta chains from one sample sequenced in a study of cytomegalovirus exposure and HLA in healthy donors. PCR involved 60 Vbeta and 13 Jbeta primers. Only in-frame clones appear in the TCRdb table, and some are missing; sequencing was by immunoSEQ multiplex PCR. The sample lists 140,000 to 150,000 clones; about four fifths were seen once. Input material: PBMCs. The receptors were gathered from a man aged 35 to 55 in good health and CMV-seronegative.

This clone occurred many times. V is TRBV4-3 and J is TRBJ2-1; D is perhaps TRBD2 (5 bases). With 5 bases removed from V and 8 bases from J, the gap between germline ends came to 13 bases. Germline lookup yields CDR1 LGHNA and CDR2 YSLEER. CDR3 length: 13 amino acids. The DNA of the CDR3 is TGCGCCAGCAGCGGAGGAAGTTTCGATGAGCAGTTCTTC. Its protein product is CASSGGSFDEQFF.

The V gene is TRBV7-9, the J gene TRBJ1-1; D not resolved. CDR1 and CDR2 from the germline V gene are SEHNR and FQNEAQ (reference sequence). The V gene lost 4 bases and the J gene lost 4 bases, with 10 bases spanning the gap. The CDR3 covers 13 residues. CDR3 residues: CASSSKGGTEAFF. CDR3 nucleotide sequence: TGTGCCAGCAGCTCAAAGGGAGGCACTGAAGCTTTCTTT.

The J gene is TRBJ1-1, the V gene TRBV27; TRBD1 matches at 7 bases. This CDR3 contains 14 residues. J was trimmed by 4 bases and V by 7 bases; bases with no gene match: 9. Germline CDR1 is MNHEY and CDR2 is SMNVEV (reference sequence). The DNA of the CDR3 is TGTGCCAGCAACCCACAGGGGTGGAGCACTGAAGCTTTCTTT. Encoded protein: CASNPQGWSTEAFF.

In its sample, this clone was seen a few times. The chain is built from TRBV5-1 and TRBJ1-1; possible D gene TRBD1, 6 bases. Germline V lookup: CDR1 SGHRS, CDR2 YFSETQ. The V gene lost 4 bases and the J gene lost 0 bases, with 13 bases spanning the gap. The CDR3 runs 15 residues. This chain's CDR3 is CASSPGQLMNTEAFF. In DNA form, the CDR3 reads TGCGCCAGCAGCCCTGGACAGCTTATGAACACTGAAGCTTTCTTT.

This clone has only one observation. The germline gene is not matched at one end of the junction; a read error may be the cause. This specimen includes other DNA sequences encoding the same CDR3. The V call is TRBV25-1, the J call TRBJ1-6; D gene ambiguous. The CDR3 contains 14 residues. CDR1 and CDR2 from the germline V gene are MGHDK and SYGVNS. CDR3 coding DNA: TGTGCCAGCAGTGAGCCGCCGGGGAATTCGCCCCTCCACTTT. Its protein product is CASSEPPGNSPLHF. Full variable domain (missing parts from reference TRBV25-1 and TRBJ1-6): EADIYQTPRYLVIGTGKKITLECSQTMGHDKMYWYQQDPGMELHLIHYSYGVNSTEKGDLSSESTVSRIRTEHFPLTLESARPSHTSQYLCASSEPPGNSPLHFGNGTRLTVT.

This clone was seen a single time. This sequence joins TRBV2 and TRBJ1-4; a possible D gene is TRBD1 (5 bases). The CDR3 consists of 14 residues. V was cut by 7 bases and J by 3 bases, with 12 bases left in between. Germline loops: CDR1 SNHLY, CDR2 FYNNEI. The chain's CDR3 is CASIMTAANEKLFF. The CDR3 nucleotides are TGTGCCAGCATTATGACAGCCGCTAATGAAAAACTGTTTTTT.

The table lists this clone with a count of one. This chain links TRBV2 with TRBJ2-3; a possible D gene is TRBD2 (6 bases). Germline V gives CDR1 SNHLY, CDR2 FYNNEI. CDR3 length equals 14 residues. Trimming cost V 7 bases and J 5 bases, with 16 bases left between them. In DNA form, the CDR3 reads TGTGCCAGCATCCTCGGCGGGGACGGAGATACGCAGTATTTT. Protein product: CASILGGDGDTQYF. Drawing the rest from reference TRBV2 and TRBJ2-3, the complete variable domain is EPEVTQTPSHQVTQMGQEVILRCVPISNHLYFYWYRQILGQKVEFLVSFYNNEISEKSEIFDDQFSVERPDGSNFTLKIRSTKLEDSAMYFCASILGGDGDTQYFGPGTRLTVL.

The gene calls are TRBV19 and TRBJ2-3; 13 bases are shared with TRBD2. This CDR3 has 17 amino acids. Germline-derived CDR1 and CDR2 are LNHDA and SQIVND (reference sequence). The V gene end was trimmed by 6 bases and the J gene end by 1 base; junction bases not matched to a gene: 7. CDR3 protein: CASSLGLAGAGTDTQYF. In DNA, the CDR3 is TGTGCCAGTAGCCTCGGACTAGCGGGGGCCGGCACAGATACGCAGTATTTT. The whole variable domain, filled in from reference TRBV19 and TRBJ2-3, reads DGGITQSPKYLFRKEGQNVTLSCEQNLNHDAMYWYRQDPGQGLRLIYYSQIVNDFQKGDIAEGYSVSREKKESFPLTVTSAQKNPTAFYLCASSLGLAGAGTDTQYFGPGTRLTVL.

The rearrangement joins TRBV12-5 to TRBJ2-5; no firm D call. CDR1 and CDR2 (germline): LGHNT, FRNRAP. V was clipped by 0 bases and J by 5 bases, with 16 bases between them. CDR3 length equals 16 residues. CDR3 DNA sequence: TGTGCTAGTGGTTTGGTATTTGCTAGGCTTGGGGAGACCCAGTACTTC. This codes for CASGLVFARLGETQYF.

This chain uses TRBV19 with TRBJ1-2; weak D call: TRBD1 (6 bases). Trimming cost V 6 bases and J 4 bases, with 9 bases left between them. Germline V CDR1 and CDR2: LNHDA, SQIVND (reference sequence). This CDR3 contains 12 residues. CDR3 loop: CASRQGTYGYTF. Written as DNA, the CDR3 is TGTGCCAGTAGACAGGGTACCTATGGCTACACCTTC.

V and J are TRBV27 and TRBJ2-2; D gene unclear. This CDR3 has 16 amino acids. V shed 7 bases and J shed 2 bases, with 17 bases lying between them. From germline, CDR1 is MNHEY and CDR2 SMNVEV (reference sequence). The CDR3 sequence: CASTPWLDINTGELFF. As DNA, the CDR3 is TGTGCCAGCACCCCGTGGCTAGATATAAACACCGGGGAGCTGTTTTTT.

This sequence joins TRBV19 and TRBJ2-4; tentative D call: TRBD2 (7 bases). V lost 4 bases to trimming and J lost 8 bases, with 12 bases between them. The CDR3 length is 13 residues. Germline CDR1 is LNHDA and CDR2 is SQIVND (reference sequence). The CDR3 is CASSSGGSDIQYF. CDR3 bases: TGTGCCAGTAGTAGCGGGGGCTCGGACATTCAGTACTTC.

The J gene is TRBJ1-2, the V gene TRBV29-1, with D tentatively TRBD1 (5 bases). There are 14 residues in the CDR3. Trimming removed 1 base from V and 4 bases from J, with 13 bases in between. Germline loops: CDR1 SQVTM, CDR2 ANQGSEA. The CDR3 is CSVEGSGVSYGYTF. CDR3 DNA: TGCAGCGTTGAAGGGTCGGGGGTCTCCTATGGCTACACCTTC.

The rearrangement links TRBV11-2 to TRBJ2-7; D uncertain. The V gene's germline CDR1 is SGHAT and CDR2 FQNNGV. The CDR3 has 16 amino acids. With 0 bases removed from V and 5 bases from J, the gap between germline ends came to 17 bases. The CDR3: CASSLEGVRSTDEQYF. CDR3 DNA: TGTGCCAGCAGCTTAGAGGGTGTCAGGTCAACGGACGAGCAGTACTTC.